This TCR beta chain appears in the sequencing data of a study of human T cells and chemical hapten exposure. Study in general: Patch tests containing 0.01% DPC, applied to the upper back, were read at 6 days. Chiefly female patients presented with alopecia areata, totalis or universalis. Slight differences in pooled library volume were the main source of varying TCR yields across samples. General study findings and limits: Counts of TCRs above 1 in 1000 frequency stayed unchanged with DPC sensitization.

Concerning this clonotype itself: Antigen: not known.

The CDR3 has 13 amino acids. V lost 0 bases to trimming and J lost 9 bases, with 6 bases between them. Germline assignment: CDR1 LGHNA and CDR2 YNFKEQ. Time point described: patch test 1, 2 weeks after DPC sensitization. Noted treatment: therapeutic diphenylcyclopropenone sensitization with weekly scalp DPC. TCRdb called the RACE reads again in MiXCR, with one record for every CDR3 protein. The sample contains 300,000 to 450,000 distinct CDR3 sequences, around 5% of which appear only once. The chain has TRBV4-2 and TRBJ1-6, with TRBD1 as a possible D gene (6 bases). The TCR sequence derives from a woman aged 45-59 years with alopecia areata. Some clones in this sample may be carry-over from other donors' samples. This specimen consisted of whole blood, obtained in connection with sensitization to the hapten diphenylcyclopropenone (DPC). The CDR3 region has the DNA TGTGCCAGCAGCCAAGAGACAGGTTCACCCCTCCACTTT. Translated: CASSQETGSPLHF.